This T cell receptor (beta chain) was captured by sequencing in a study of cytomegalovirus exposure and HLA in healthy donors (dated by TCRdb to 2015 to 2018). Regarding the research as a whole: According to an earlier analysis of 550 to 750 of the donors, some 170 million T cells yielded some 120 million unique TCR beta sequences and approximately 300 Gb of sequence data. Around 320 gigabases of sequencing data and 78 million or so unique TCR sequences were included in an early release covering over 600 HLA-typed donors. Rather than drawing on any new phenotypic data, the later analysis identified candidate immune exposures from TCR beta sequences and the way those sequences occurred across donors. Roughly 5 DR-DQ haplotypes were handled as single units for association and clustering because linkage in the cohort was strong. The study profiled the T cell repertoires of 550 to 700 subjects by immunosequencing and related them to cytomegalovirus serostatus. Besides the first cohort of 666 subjects, a separate validation cohort made up of roughly 120 different subjects was used. The study was designed to test whether signatures of past pathogen exposure could be identified by cataloging public T cell receptors. The number of typed donors differed by locus: roughly 620-640 for A, B, C, DRB1 and DQB1; 500 to 550 for DQA1; fewer than 610 for DPA1; and 450 to 480 for DPB1. Donor age, sex, ethnicity and CMV serostatus were collected together with the repertoire data. In a later analysis, previously published TCR beta repertoires from roughly 710 donors were re-analyzed and high-resolution HLA genotyping was added so that TCR occurrence patterns could be studied. An earlier analysis of some 500 of the donors applied high-throughput TCR beta sequencing to assess whether each TCR beta V gene segment acted as functional or pseudogenic. All discovery cohort repertoires had been generated on a single sequencing platform. Among around 400 genotyped donors of the cohort, an average of approximately 240,000 unique TCR beta nucleotide sequences were sequenced per donor, approximately 20% of them non-productive. A later genetic analysis took genome-wide SNP genotypes for about three fifths of the 666 donors and used that subset as a discovery cohort. To predict cytomegalovirus infection status, the study brought together high-throughput TCR immunosequencing, statistical association of individual TCRs with disease status, and machine learning. Both class I and class II loci were covered by HLA typing, at four-digit resolution. Among the roughly 430 genotyped donors, approximately 76% belonged to the genetic ancestry cluster associated with self-reported Caucasian donors.

Remarks on this clone: Its recognized antigen is unknown. Nothing much larger sits one base from this clone, and base qualities are not available.

The cohort was made up of 650 to 700 healthy bone marrow donors. At the time of sampling, every cohort member was nominally healthy, though immune exposures that went unrecorded were likely present. The donor was CMV seropositive and belonged to the group of 250 to 300 seropositive cohort members. A peripheral blood sample was collected from each donor, and TCR beta sequencing was performed on peripheral blood mononuclear cells. Genomic DNA was extracted from the blood cell samples with the Qiagen DNeasy Blood Extraction Kit. Libraries came from the immunoSEQ multiplex PCR assay. The multiplex PCR relied on a mix of 60 forward primers for TCR Vbeta segments and 13 reverse primers for TCR Jbeta segments. A multiplex PCR assay on genomic DNA amplified the CDR3 region of rearranged TCR beta genes. Amplified TCR beta libraries were sequenced as 87-base-pair reads on the Illumina HiSeq System. The authors processed their data as follows. Across the roughly 670 repertoires, a later analysis counted tens of millions of unique TCR beta chains, about 10 million of which were shared by at least two donors. To remove PCR and sequencing errors, raw reads were error-corrected and collapsed into unique sequences using a nearest-neighbor algorithm that merged closely related sequences. CDR3 sequences were aligned to IMGT reference sequences to assign V, D and J gene segments. Each retained sequence needed at least a six-nucleotide match to both a V gene segment and a J gene segment. Rearrangements were classified as productive when the CDR3 lacked stop codons and remained in frame with V and J, and all other rearrangements were classified as non-productive. CDR3 was defined according to IMGT convention as the region running from the second conserved V-encoded cysteine to the conserved J-encoded phenylalanine. In an earlier analysis of some 550 of the donors, sequences lacking an unambiguous match to a single V gene segment were excluded. In an earlier analysis of approximately 590 of the donors, a V segment was called functional when productive rearrangements were above 56.7%, and segregating when the standard deviation between donors exceeded 5%. A statistical classification framework was developed to diagnose cytomegalovirus status using the catalog of TCR beta chain sequences. A later analysis assigned V and J genes by comparing TCR nucleotide sequences with IMGT/GENE-DB human TR gene sequences. Using the TCRdist pipeline, a later analysis assigned CDR3 sequences along with most-parsimonious VDJ recombination scenarios. A later analysis defined each TCR beta chain by its CDR3 amino acid sequence plus V-gene family, and excluded reads lacking a unique V-gene family. A later analysis removed roughly 590 highly shared, low-generation-probability nucleotide sequences to deal with suspected cross-contamination and a sequencing artifact. In a later analysis, a clonal expansion index for each public chain was calculated from normalized within-repertoire ranks of inferred template counts. In a later analysis, generation probabilities were computed using a VDJ recombination model fitted to out-of-frame rearrangements, and the results were checked against IGoR. Hypergeometric tests were used in a later analysis to score TCR-TCR, TCR-HLA and TCR-CMV co-occurrence, with a repertoire-size bias correction applied to the TCR pairs. In a later analysis, false discovery rates were estimated by permuting HLA or CMV assignments 20 times. In a later analysis, co-occurring TCRs were grouped using DBSCAN, and TCRdist sequence similarity was added for clustering within HLA-allele-positive subsets. For co-occurrence clustering, repertoires with fewer than 30,000 or more than 120,000 public chains were excluded, along with several repertoires with anomalous nucleotide sharing. Drawn from immuneACCESS, this table holds only the in-frame rearrangements with V and J called that TCRdb kept. Clones are partly lost; checked studies trace under half to an unresolved V gene and leave the rest unexplained. V, J and clone size are those of that table, while D and trimming were read from the DNA. This sample has over 150,000 clones in its table, and roughly 80% of those were observed once. The ten largest clonotypes hold around 6.7% of the sample.

The CDR3 runs 15 amino acids, cysteine and phenylalanine included. Only the CDR3 DNA is retained, 45 bases long and in frame from the first base. After removal of 5 bases from V and 0 bases from J, the junction retains 4 bases not matched to a gene. The germline V gene (reference sequence) yields SGHAT for CDR1 and FQDESV for CDR2. What the research found in general, with its limitations: An earlier analysis of some 560 of the donors showed that most TCR beta V segments appeared in productive rearrangements either about 87% or about 30% of the time, which broadly matched IMGT annotations. Linkage disequilibrium might explain the correlated functional status among segregating V segments, but an unknown experimental factor could not be ruled out. At a false discovery rate of 0.05, a later analysis linked 15,000 to 20,000 TCR beta sequences to specific HLA alleles. Roughly uniform sequencing depth across donors was assumed in presence/absence analyses, although this assumption may not hold. In a later genetic analysis, fewer N-insertions in productive TCRs were reported among donors in an Asian-associated ancestry cluster than the roughly 710-donor mean. The cohort was sequenced for TCR beta chains only, and without alpha or paired-chain data the features that could be detected were limited. An association between a missense DCLRE1C variant and V-gene and J-gene trimming of TCR beta chains was found in a later genetic analysis and replicated in an independent cohort. HLA typing was unavailable for some donors at each locus, so association tests used only the typed subset. In a later analysis, TCR association rates were found to vary across HLA loci, with the most associated TCRs seen for DRB1 alleles and the fewest for HLA-C alleles. A later analysis found that HLA-associated TCR beta chains were more clonally expanded and had lower generation probabilities than equally common non-associated chains. A group of highly shared sequence variants was considered likely to be a technical artifact of the sequencing pipeline. A total of fewer than 200 TCR beta chains were listed by the study as associated with cytomegalovirus. Across donors, most TCR sequences were observed very rarely, whereas some public TCRs were present in many individuals. A later analysis reported that several top co-occurrence clusters appeared linked to parvovirus B19, influenza, CMV and Epstein-Barr virus. Some IMGT-functional V segments, including TRBV6-2 and TRBV6-3, could not be told apart with the 87-base-pair reads, so those segments were excluded. The classifier was reported to diagnose cytomegalovirus status with high specificity and sensitivity in both the original cohort and the validation cohort. According to a later analysis, most CMV-associated TCR beta chains appeared to be HLA-restricted, and the HLA associations seemed to be driven largely by CMV exposure. CMV serostatus was the only immune exposure information available for the cohort. Strong co-occurrence of HLA alleles, especially DR and DQ, made assigning TCR associations to individual alleles difficult. The earlier analysis of almost 600 of the donors excluded over 15 rarely observed V segments, including chromosome 9 orphons, because counts were too low. A further reported finding was that TCR beta sequences accurately predicted the HLA-A and HLA-B alleles for most subjects in the first cohort. It was suggested by the authors that the approach could potentially be generalized to other disease states and immunological phenotypes. Three of the identified cytomegalovirus-associated TCR beta chains were confirmed in vitro to be specific for cytomegalovirus antigens.

This TCR derives from a woman aged 25 to 39 in good health and CMV-seropositive. The source material was PBMCs. The sequence joins TRBV11-1 to TRBJ1-3, and TRBD1 matches 7 of the central bases. Here the CDR3 is given as CASSVGQFSGNTIYF. The DNA reads TGTGCCAGCAGCGTGGGACAGTTCTCTGGAAACACCATATATTTT.